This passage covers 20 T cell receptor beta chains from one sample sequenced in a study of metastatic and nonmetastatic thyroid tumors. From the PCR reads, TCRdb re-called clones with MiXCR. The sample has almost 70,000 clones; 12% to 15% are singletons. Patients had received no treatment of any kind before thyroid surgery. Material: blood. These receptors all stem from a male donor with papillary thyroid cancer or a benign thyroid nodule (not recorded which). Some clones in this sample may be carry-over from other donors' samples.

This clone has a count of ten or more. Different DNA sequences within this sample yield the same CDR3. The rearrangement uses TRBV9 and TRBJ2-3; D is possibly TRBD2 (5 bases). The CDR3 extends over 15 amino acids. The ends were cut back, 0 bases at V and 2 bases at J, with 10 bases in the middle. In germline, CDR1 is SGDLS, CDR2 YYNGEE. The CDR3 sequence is CASSVVGGNTDTQYF. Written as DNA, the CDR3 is TGTGCCAGCAGCGTAGTTGGAGGAAACACAGATACGCAGTATTTT. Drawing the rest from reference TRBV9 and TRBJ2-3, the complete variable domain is DSGVTQTPKHLITATGQRVTLRCSPRSGDLSVYWYQQSLDQGLQFLIQYYNGEERAKGNILERFSAQQFPDLHSELNLSSLELGDSALYFCASSVVGGNTDTQYFGPGTRLTVL.

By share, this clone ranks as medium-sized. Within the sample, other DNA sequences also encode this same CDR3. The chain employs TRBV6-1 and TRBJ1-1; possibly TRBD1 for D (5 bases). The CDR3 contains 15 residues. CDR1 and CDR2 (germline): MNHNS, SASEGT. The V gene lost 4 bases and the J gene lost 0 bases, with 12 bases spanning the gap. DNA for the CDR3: TGTGCCAGCAGTGCCTATGGGACGGTGAACACTGAAGCTTTCTTT. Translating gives CASSAYGTVNTEAFF.

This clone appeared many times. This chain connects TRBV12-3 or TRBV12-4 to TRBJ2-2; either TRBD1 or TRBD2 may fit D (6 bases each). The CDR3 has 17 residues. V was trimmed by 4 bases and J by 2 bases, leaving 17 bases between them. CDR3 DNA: TGTGCCAGCAGTTCCTCTCCCGGGGGCCTAAACACCGGGGAGCTGTTTTTT. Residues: CASSSSPGGLNTGELFF.

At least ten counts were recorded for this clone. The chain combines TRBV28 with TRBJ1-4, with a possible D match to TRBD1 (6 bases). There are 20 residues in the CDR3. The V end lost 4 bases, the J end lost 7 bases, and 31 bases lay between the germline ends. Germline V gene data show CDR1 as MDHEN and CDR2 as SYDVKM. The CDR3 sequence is CASSSLYVSPFFGGSEKLFF. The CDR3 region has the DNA TGTGCCAGCAGTTCGCTTTATGTTTCCCCTTTTTTCGGGGGCAGTGAAAAACTGTTTTTT.

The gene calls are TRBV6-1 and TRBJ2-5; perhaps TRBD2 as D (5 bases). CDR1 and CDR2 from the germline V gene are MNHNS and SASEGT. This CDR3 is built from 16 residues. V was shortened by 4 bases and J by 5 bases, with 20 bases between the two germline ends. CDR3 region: CASSVGVAPPQETQYF. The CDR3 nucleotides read TGTGCCAGCAGTGTGGGAGTGGCGCCTCCACAGGAGACCCAGTACTTC.

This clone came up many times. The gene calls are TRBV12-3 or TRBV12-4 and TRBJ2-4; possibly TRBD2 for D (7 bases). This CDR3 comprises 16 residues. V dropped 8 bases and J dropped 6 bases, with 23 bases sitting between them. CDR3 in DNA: TGTGCCAGCTCCACCTTGGCCTTTAGGGGGGGAAACATTCAGTACTTC. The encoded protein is CASSTLAFRGGNIQYF.

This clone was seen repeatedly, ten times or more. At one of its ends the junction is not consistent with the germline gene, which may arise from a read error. CDR3 protein: CASSLGGQGSTDTQYF. In nucleotides, the CDR3 is TGTGCTAGCAGCTTGGGGGGACAGGGGAGCACAGATACGCAGTATTTT. The chain combines TRBV7-7 with TRBJ2-3, with 10 bases identical to TRBD1. This CDR3 has 16 amino acids. Germline V gene data show CDR1 as SSHAT and CDR2 as FNYEAQ (reference sequence). Looking up the rest from reference TRBV7-7 and TRBJ2-3 gives the full variable domain: GAGVSQSPRYKVTKRGQDVTLRCDPISSHATLYWYQQALGQGPEFLTYFNYEAQPDKSGLPSDRFSAERPEGSISTLTIQRTEQRDSAMYRCASSLGGQGSTDTQYFGPGTRLTVL.

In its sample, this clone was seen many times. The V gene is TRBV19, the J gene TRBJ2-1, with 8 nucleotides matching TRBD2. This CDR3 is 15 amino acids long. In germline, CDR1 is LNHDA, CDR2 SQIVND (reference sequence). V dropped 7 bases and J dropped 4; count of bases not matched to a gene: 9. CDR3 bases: TGTGCCAGTATAGACGGGAGGGCCGGGTACAATGAGCAGTTCTTC. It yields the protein CASIDGRAGYNEQFF.

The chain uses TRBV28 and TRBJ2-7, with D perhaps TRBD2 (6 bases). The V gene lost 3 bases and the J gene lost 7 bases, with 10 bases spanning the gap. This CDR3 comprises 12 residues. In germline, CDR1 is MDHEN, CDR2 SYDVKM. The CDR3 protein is CASSLGLKEQYF. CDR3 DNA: TGTGCCAGCAGTTTGGGACTGAAGGAGCAGTACTTC. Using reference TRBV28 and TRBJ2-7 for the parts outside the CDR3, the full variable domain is DVKVTQSSRYLVKRTGEKVFLECVQDMDHENMFWYRQDPGLGLRLIYFSYDVKMKEKGDIPEGYSVSREKKERFSLILESASTNQTSMYLCASSLGLKEQYFGPGTRLTVT.

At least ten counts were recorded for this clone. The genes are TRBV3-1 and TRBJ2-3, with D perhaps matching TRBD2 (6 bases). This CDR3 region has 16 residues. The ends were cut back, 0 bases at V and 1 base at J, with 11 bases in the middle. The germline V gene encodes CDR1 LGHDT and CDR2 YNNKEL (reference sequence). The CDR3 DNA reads TGTGCCAGCAGCCAAGATTGGAGGGTGGGCACAGATACGCAGTATTTT. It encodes CASSQDWRVGTDTQYF.

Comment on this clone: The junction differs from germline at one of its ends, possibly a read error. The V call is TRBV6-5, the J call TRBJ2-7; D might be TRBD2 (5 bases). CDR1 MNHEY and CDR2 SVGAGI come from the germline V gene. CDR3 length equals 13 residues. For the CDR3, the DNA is TGTGCCAGCATTTACCCGAGAGGGTACGAGCATTACTTC. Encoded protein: CASIYPRGYEHYF.

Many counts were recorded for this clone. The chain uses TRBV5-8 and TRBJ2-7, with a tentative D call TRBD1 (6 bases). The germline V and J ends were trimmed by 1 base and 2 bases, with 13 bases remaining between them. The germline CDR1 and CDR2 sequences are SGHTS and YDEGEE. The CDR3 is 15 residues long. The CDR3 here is CASSLMSQGTYEQYF. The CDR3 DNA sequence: TGTGCCAGCAGCTTGATGTCACAGGGTACCTACGAGCAGTACTTC.

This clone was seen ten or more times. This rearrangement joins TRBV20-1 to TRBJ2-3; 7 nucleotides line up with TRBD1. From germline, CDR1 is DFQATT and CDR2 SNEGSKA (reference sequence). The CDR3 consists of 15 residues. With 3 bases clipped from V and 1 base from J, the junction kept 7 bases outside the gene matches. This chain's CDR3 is CSASGGQVRTDTQYF. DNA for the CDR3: TGCAGTGCTAGCGGCGGACAGGTCCGCACAGATACGCAGTATTTT.

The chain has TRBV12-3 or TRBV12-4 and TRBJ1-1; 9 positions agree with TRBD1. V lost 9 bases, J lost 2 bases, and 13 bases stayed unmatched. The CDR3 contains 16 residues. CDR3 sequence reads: CASIHGGQGYNTEAFF. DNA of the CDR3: TGTGCCAGTATTCACGGGGGACAGGGCTATAACACTGAAGCTTTCTTT.

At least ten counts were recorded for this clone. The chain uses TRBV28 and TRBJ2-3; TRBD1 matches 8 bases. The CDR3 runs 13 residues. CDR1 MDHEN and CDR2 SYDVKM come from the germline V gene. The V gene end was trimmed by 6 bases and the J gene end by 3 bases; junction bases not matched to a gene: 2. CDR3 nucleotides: TGTGCCAGCAGGCGGACAGGGACAGATACGCAGTATTTT. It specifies CASRRTGTDTQYF.

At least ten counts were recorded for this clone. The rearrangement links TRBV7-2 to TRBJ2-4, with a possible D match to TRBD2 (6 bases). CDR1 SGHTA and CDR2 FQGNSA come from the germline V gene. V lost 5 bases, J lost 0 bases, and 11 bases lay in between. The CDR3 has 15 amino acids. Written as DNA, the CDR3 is TGTGCCAGCAGCGACGGGGGACTAGCCAAAAACATTCAGTACTTC. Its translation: CASSDGGLAKNIQYF.

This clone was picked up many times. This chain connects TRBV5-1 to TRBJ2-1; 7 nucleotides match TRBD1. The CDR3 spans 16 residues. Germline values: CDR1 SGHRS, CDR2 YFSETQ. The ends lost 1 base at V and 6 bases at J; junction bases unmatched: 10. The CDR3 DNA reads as TGCGCCAGCAGCTTGACCATCGACAGGGAGCTCAATGAGCAGTTCTTC. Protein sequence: CASSLTIDRELNEQFF. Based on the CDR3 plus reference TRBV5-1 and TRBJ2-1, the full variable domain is KAGVTQTPRYLIKTRGQQVTLSCSPISGHRSVSWYQQTPGQGLQFLFEYFSETQRNKGNFPGRFSGRQFSNSRSEMNVSTLELGDSALYLCASSLTIDRELNEQFFGPGTRLTVL.

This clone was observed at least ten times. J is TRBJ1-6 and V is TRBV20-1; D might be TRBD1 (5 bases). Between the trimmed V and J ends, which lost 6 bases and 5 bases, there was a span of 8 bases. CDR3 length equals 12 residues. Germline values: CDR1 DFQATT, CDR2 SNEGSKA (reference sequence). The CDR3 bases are TGCAGTGCGACAGATAATAATTCACCCCTCCACTTT. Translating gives CSATDNNSPLHF.

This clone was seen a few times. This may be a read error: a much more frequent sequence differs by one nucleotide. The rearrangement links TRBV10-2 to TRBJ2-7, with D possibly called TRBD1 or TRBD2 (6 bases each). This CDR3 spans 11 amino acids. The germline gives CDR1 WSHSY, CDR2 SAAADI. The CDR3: CTSCRGREQYF. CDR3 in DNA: TGCACCAGCTGTCGGGGGCGCGAGCAGTACTTC.

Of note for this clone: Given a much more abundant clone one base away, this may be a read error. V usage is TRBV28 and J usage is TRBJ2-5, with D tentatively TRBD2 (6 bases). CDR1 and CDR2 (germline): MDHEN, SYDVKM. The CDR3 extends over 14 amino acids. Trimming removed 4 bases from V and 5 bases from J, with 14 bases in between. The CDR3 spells CASSWHSGLETQYF. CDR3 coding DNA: TGTGCCAGCAGTTGGCACAGCGGGCTGGAGACCCAGTACTTC.